Presented here are 4 T cell receptor beta chains from one specimen sequenced in a study of Graves' ophthalmopathy and Graves' hyperthyroidism. Using RNA transcripts, the TCR beta CDR3 regions were amplified. HTBI primers primed a first-round RT-PCR, and a second-round multiplex PCR followed. MiXCR was run by TCRdb on the multiplex PCR reads, yielding one entry per CDR3 protein. The sample gives 650,000 to 800,000 distinct CDR3 sequences, about two fifths of which show up once; under 3.5% is in the top ten. The specimen was peripheral blood. Every receptor here comes from an adult man with Graves' ophthalmopathy.

The J gene is TRBJ1-4, the V gene TRBV7-9; D call uncertain. The CDR3 is 17 amino acids. Deletions cut 5 bases from V and 7 bases from J, with 23 bases between. Germline lookup yields CDR1 SEHNR and CDR2 FQNEAQ (reference sequence). The CDR3 bases are TGTGCCAGCAGCCCCGGTTTTGTGAGGGTTGAAGGTGAAAAACTGTTTTTT. Its translation is CASSPGFVRVEGEKLFF.

Ten or more counts support this clonotype. The chain has TRBV12-3 or TRBV12-4 and TRBJ1-4; 7 bases map to TRBD1. Germline trimming cut 3 bases from V and 8 bases from J; bases unmatched to any gene: 9. The CDR3 has 15 residues. The CDR3, as DNA: TGTGCCAGCAGTTTTAAACAGGGGCTTGGGGAAAAACTGTTTTTT. This translates into CASSFKQGLGEKLFF.

In this sample, this clonotype turned up many times. The CDR3 here is CAISGQSDVQPQHF. The CDR3 DNA follows: TGTGCCATCAGTGGACAGTCAGATGTTCAGCCCCAGCATTTT. The V and J genes are TRBV10-3 and TRBJ1-5, with a weak D call TRBD1 (5 bases). This CDR3 has 14 residues. V gave up 4 bases and J gave up 6 bases, with 13 bases separating them. Germline V gives CDR1 ENHRY, CDR2 SYGVKD.

This chain uses TRBV24-1 with TRBJ2-7; D gene unclear. V was cut by 8 bases and J by 7 bases, with 23 bases left in between. The CDR3 spans 15 residues. Germline V CDR1 and CDR2: KGHDR, SFDVKD. CDR3 sequence reads: CATTISRYPYNEQYF. The CDR3 coding sequence is TGTGCCACCACCATTTCCCGGTATCCCTACAATGAGCAGTACTTC.